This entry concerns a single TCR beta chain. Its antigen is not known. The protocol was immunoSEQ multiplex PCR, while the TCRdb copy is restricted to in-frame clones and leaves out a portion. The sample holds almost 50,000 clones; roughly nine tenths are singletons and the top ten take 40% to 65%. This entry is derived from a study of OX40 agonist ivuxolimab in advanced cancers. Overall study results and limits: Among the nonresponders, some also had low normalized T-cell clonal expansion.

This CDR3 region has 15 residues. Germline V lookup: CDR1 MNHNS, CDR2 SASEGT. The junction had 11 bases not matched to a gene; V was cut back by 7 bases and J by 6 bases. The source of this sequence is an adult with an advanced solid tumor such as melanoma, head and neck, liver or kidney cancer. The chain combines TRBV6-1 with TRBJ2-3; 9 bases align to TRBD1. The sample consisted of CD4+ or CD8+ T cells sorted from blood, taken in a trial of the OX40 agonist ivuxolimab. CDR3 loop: CASTGAGQGWDTQYF. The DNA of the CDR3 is TGTGCCAGCACAGGAGCAGGACAGGGGTGGGATACGCAGTATTTT.